Detailed here is one T cell receptor beta chain. No antigen is known for it. The data were taken from a study of OX40 agonist ivuxolimab in advanced cancers. Turning to the study itself: Age averaged around 58 years (range about 20 to 80), and more than 80% were male.

Repertoires were generated with immunoSEQ multiplex PCR, while TCRdb's copy carries only in-frame clones and drops some. The sample comprises some 67,000 clones, around 89% of which are singletons, and about 0.6% rests with the top ten. Study results and limitations: The 0.1-3.0 mg/kg partial responders had among the lowest clonal expansion.

The CDR3 sequence is 15 residues long. Trimming cost V 0 bases and J 2 bases, with 8 bases left between them. Per germline, CDR1 MNHEY and CDR2 SMNVEV (reference sequence). On cycle 4 day 1 and cycle 7 day 1, as well as at baseline, blood was sampled. The rearrangement uses TRBV27 and TRBJ1-3, with D uncertain. This sample comprised CD4+ or CD8+ T cells sorted from blood, obtained in a trial of the OX40 agonist ivuxolimab. This TCR came from an adult with an advanced solid tumor such as melanoma, head and neck, liver or kidney cancer. The CDR3 loop is CASSLSRKAGNTIYF. The CDR3, as DNA: TGTGCCAGCAGTTTATCGCGGAAAGCTGGAAACACCATATATTTT.